This T cell receptor (beta chain) was captured by sequencing in a study of high-grade serous ovarian cancer treatment subgroups. The data were produced by immunoSEQ multiplex PCR, yet TCRdb's version contains in-frame clones alone and is incomplete. The sample shows some 15,000 clones, 70% to 90% of them seen only once. Germline values: CDR1 SGHRS, CDR2 YFSETQ. V lost 7 bases, J lost 6 bases, and 18 bases lay in between. The CDR3 spans 14 residues. Tumor samples were obtained before definitive surgery or chemotherapy. The sample comprised tumor tissue. This sequence was found in a human donor with high-grade serous ovarian cancer. The rearrangement joins TRBV5-1 to TRBJ2-3; D remains unclear. The CDR3 bases are TGCGCCAGCTCCCGGGCCCAGACCGCCGATACGCAGTATTTT. Amino acid sequence: CASSRAQTADTQYF.